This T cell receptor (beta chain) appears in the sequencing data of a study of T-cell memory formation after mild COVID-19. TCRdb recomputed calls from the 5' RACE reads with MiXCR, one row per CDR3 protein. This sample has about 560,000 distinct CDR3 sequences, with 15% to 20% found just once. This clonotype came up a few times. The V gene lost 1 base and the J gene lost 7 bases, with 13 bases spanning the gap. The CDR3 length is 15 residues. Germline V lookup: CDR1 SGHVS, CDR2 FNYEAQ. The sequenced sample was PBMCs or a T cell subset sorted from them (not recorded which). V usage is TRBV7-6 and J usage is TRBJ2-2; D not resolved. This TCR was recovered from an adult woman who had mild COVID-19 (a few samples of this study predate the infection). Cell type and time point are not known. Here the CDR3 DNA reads TGTGCCAGCAGCTTAGAGCCCCATAGTAACGGGGAGCTGTTTTTT. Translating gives CASSLEPHSNGELFF.